A single count supports the clone carrying this T cell receptor beta chain. Its matching antigen is unknown. The entry originates in a study of T cell responses to AZD1222 COVID-19 vaccine. Whole-study context: Second-dose schedules of about 4 or about 12 weeks were combined. The study's findings and limits: Among the donors, most were white British and more were female, and clonal diversity was possibly underestimated. A reported finding is that nearly half of spike-specific TCRs target unmutated variant regions. Two AZD1222 administrations were followed by greater Spike-specific TCR breadth and depth.

Produced via immunoSEQ multiplex PCR; TCRdb's table is partial and in-frame only. Of tens of thousands of clones listed, 86% are singletons. This sequence originates from an adult in good health. Specimen: peripheral blood, collected on day 0 of AZD1222 vaccination.

CDR3 nucleotides: TGCAGTGCGCCTCGTAGAAACACCATATATTTT. Its translation is CSAPRRNTIYF. The V and J genes are TRBV20-1 and TRBJ1-3, with D uncertain. Germline values: CDR1 DFQATT, CDR2 SNEGSKA (reference sequence). Trimming stripped 6 bases from V and 5 bases from J, with 8 bases between. The CDR3 is made up of 11 amino acids.